A selection of T cell receptor beta chains follows, all from one sample in a study of blood T cell repertoires in COVID-19. The data were produced by immunoSEQ multiplex PCR, yet TCRdb's version contains in-frame clones alone and is incomplete. Of fewer than 150,000 clones in the sample, about 86% are singletons; the top ten hold 3.5% to 5.5%. Sequences were obtained from peripheral blood. These receptors came from a middle-aged woman with acute or convalescent COVID-19. Both conserved end residues are part of each CDR3. D genes are given only for firm matches. The size entry is marked missing in some rows and otherwise reads once, few, many or a size class.

v_gene: TRBV12-3/TRBV12-4; abundance: -; j_gene: TRBJ1-1; d_gene: -; CDR3aa: CASSLQGGTEAFF; CDR3nt: TGTGCCAGCAGTTTACAGGGAGGCACTGAAGCTTTCTTT
v_gene: TRBV12-3/TRBV12-4; abundance: -; j_gene: TRBJ1-4; d_gene: -; CDR3aa: CASSLAGPEKLFF; CDR3nt: TGTGCCAGCAGTTTGGCAGGGCCTGAAAAACTGTTTTTT
v_gene: TRBV28; abundance: -; j_gene: TRBJ1-5; d_gene: -; CDR3aa: CASTNNQPQHF; CDR3nt: TGTGCCAGCACCAATAATCAGCCCCAGCATTTT
v_gene: TRBV7-2; abundance: -; j_gene: TRBJ1-2; d_gene: -; CDR3aa: CASSSTGPDGYTF; CDR3nt: TGTGCCAGCAGCTCAACAGGGCCAGATGGCTACACCTTC
v_gene: TRBV11-2; abundance: -; j_gene: TRBJ1-1; d_gene: -; CDR3aa: CASSPGDRLYTEAFF; CDR3nt: TGTGCCAGCAGCCCCGGTGACAGGCTCTACACTGAAGCTTTCTTT
v_gene: TRBV2; abundance: -; j_gene: TRBJ1-5; d_gene: TRBD1; CDR3aa: CASRDRANQPQHF; CDR3nt: TGTGCCAGCAGAGACAGGGCCAATCAGCCCCAGCATTTT
v_gene: TRBV5-5; abundance: few; j_gene: TRBJ2-7; d_gene: -; CDR3aa: CASSLAGASFYEQYF; CDR3nt: TGTGCCAGCAGCTTGGCAGGGGCCTCGTTCTACGAGCAGTACTTC
v_gene: TRBV11-3; abundance: -; j_gene: TRBJ2-7; d_gene: TRBD1; CDR3aa: CASSSLDRAGEQYF; CDR3nt: TGTGCCAGCAGCTCCCTGGACAGGGCTGGCGAGCAGTACTTC
v_gene: TRBV29-1; abundance: -; j_gene: TRBJ1-2; d_gene: -; CDR3aa: CSVDEGVRGYTF; CDR3nt: TGCAGCGTTGACGAGGGGGTTCGTGGCTACACCTTC
v_gene: TRBV30; abundance: -; j_gene: TRBJ2-7; d_gene: TRBD1; CDR3aa: CAWSENRGAEQYF; CDR3nt: TGTGCCTGGAGTGAAAACAGGGGCGCGGAGCAGTACTTC
v_gene: TRBV6-2/TRBV6-3; abundance: -; j_gene: TRBJ2-4; d_gene: TRBD1; CDR3aa: CASTPSDREGIQYF; CDR3nt: TGTGCCAGCACCCCTTCGGACAGGGAAGGCATTCAGTACTTC
v_gene: TRBV30; abundance: -; j_gene: TRBJ2-7; d_gene: -; CDR3aa: CAWSKGNYEQYF; CDR3nt: TGTGCCTGGAGTAAGGGGAACTACGAGCAGTACTTC
v_gene: TRBV27; abundance: -; j_gene: TRBJ1-6; d_gene: TRBD1; CDR3aa: CASTSGGHPYNSPLHF; CDR3nt: TGTGCCAGCACTTCAGGGGGTCATCCCTATAATTCACCCCTCCACTTT
v_gene: TRBV5-1; abundance: few; j_gene: TRBJ1-2; d_gene: TRBD1; CDR3aa: CASSLNAGTGGAYGYTF; CDR3nt: TGCGCCAGCAGCTTAAATGCCGGGACAGGGGGCGCTTATGGCTACACCTTC
v_gene: TRBV11-3; abundance: -; j_gene: TRBJ1-1; d_gene: -; CDR3aa: CASAHRDNTEAFF; CDR3nt: TGTGCCAGCGCCCACAGAGATAATACTGAAGCTTTCTTT